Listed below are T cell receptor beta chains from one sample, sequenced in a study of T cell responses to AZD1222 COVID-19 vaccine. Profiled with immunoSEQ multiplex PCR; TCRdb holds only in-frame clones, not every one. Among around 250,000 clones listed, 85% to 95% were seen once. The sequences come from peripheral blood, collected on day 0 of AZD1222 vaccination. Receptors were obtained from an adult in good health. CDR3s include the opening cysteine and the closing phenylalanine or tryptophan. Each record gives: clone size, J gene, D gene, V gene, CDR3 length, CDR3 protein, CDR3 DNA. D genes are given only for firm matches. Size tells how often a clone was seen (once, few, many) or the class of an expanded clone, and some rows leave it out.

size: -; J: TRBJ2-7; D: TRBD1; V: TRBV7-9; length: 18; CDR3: CASSLALNFGQVIYEQYF; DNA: TGTGCCAGCAGCTTAGCCCTCAATTTCGGACAGGTGATCTACGAGCAGTACTTC
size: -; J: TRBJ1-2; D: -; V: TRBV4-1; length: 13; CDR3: CASSRQRGDGYTF; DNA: TGCGCCAGCAGCCGACAAAGGGGGGATGGCTACACCTTC
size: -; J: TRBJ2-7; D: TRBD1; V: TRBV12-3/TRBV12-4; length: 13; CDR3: CASRRDRNYEQYF; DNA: TGTGCCAGCAGGCGGGACAGGAACTACGAGCAGTACTTC
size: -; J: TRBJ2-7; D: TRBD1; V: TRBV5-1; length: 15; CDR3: CASSSTGTGVVEQYF; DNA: TGCGCCAGCAGCTCTACCGGGACAGGGGTTGTCGAGCAGTACTTC
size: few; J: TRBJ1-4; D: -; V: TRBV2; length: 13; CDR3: CASNWGTNEKLFF; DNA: TGTGCCAGCAATTGGGGAACTAATGAAAAACTGTTTTTT
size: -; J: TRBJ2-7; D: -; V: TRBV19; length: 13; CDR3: CASSIERGYEQYF; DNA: TGTGCCAGTAGTATTGAGAGAGGCTACGAGCAGTACTTC
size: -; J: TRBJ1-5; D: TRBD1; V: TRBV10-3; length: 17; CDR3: CAISEYRGPDGNQPQHF; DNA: TGTGCCATCAGTGAGTACAGGGGGCCGGATGGCAATCAGCCCCAGCATTTT
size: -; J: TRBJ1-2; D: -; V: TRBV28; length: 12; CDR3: CASSPLGDGYTF; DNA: TGTGCCAGCAGTCCCCTAGGGGATGGCTACACCTTC
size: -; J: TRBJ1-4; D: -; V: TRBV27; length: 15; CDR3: CASRSQGAGNEKLFF; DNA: TGTGCCAGCAGGTCCCAGGGCGCCGGAAATGAAAAACTGTTTTTT
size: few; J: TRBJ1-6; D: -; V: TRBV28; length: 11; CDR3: CASQQNSPLHF; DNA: TGTGCCAGCCAACAGAATTCACCCCTCCACTTT
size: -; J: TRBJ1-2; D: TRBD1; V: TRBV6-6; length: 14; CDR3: CATLDRLLPYGYTF; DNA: TGTGCCACCTTGGACAGGCTTCTCCCCTATGGCTACACCTTC
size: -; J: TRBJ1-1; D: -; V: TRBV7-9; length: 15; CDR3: CASSPPAGLNTEAFF; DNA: TGTGCCAGCAGCCCCCCCGCAGGGTTGAACACTGAAGCTTTCTTT
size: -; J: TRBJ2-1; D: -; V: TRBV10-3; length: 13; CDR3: CATRDFSYNEQFF; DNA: TGTGCCACTCGGGACTTCTCCTACAATGAGCAGTTCTTC